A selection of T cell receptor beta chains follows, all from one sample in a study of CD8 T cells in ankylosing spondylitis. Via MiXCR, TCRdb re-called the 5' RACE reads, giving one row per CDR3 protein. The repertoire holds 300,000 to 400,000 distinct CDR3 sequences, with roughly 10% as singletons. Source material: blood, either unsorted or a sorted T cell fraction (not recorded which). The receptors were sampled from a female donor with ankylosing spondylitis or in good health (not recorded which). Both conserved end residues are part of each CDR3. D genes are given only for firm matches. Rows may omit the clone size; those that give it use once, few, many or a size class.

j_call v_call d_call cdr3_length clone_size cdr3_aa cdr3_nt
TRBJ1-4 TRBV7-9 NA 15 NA CASSFWAGWEEKLFF TGTGCCAGCAGCTTTTGGGCAGGATGGGAAGAAAAACTGTTTTTT
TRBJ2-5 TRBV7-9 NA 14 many CASSSALEQETQYF TGTGCCAGCAGCTCTGCTTTAGAACAAGAGACCCAGTACTTC
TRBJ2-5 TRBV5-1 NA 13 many CASSIAPQETQYF TGCGCCAGCAGCATTGCACCCCAAGAGACCCAGTACTTC
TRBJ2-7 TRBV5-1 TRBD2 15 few CASSSGLAISYEQYF TGCGCCAGCAGCTCCGGACTAGCGATCTCCTACGAGCAGTACTTC
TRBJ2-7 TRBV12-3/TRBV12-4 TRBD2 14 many CASSSGLAKYEQYF TGTGCCAGCAGTTCGGGACTAGCGAAGTACGAGCAGTACTTC
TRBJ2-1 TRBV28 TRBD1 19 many CASSLSLNPGTGSYNEQFF TGTGCCAGCAGCCTTTCTCTAAACCCCGGGACAGGCTCCTACAATGAGCAGTTCTTC
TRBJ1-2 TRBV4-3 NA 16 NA CASSQGSAAWVMGYTF TGCGCCAGCAGCCAAGGGAGCGCCGCCTGGGTGATGGGCTACACCTTC
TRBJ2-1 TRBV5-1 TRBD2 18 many CASSLDLLEAGVLNEQFF TGCGCCAGCAGCTTGGATCTTTTGGAAGCGGGAGTCCTCAATGAGCAGTTCTTC
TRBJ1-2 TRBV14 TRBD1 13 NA CASRTGGGHGYTF TGTGCCAGCCGGACAGGGGGAGGACATGGCTACACCTTC
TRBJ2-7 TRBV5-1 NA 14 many CASSLEFSSYEQYF TGCGCCAGCAGCTTGGAGTTCAGCTCCTACGAGCAGTACTTC
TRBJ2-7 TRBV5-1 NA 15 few CASSLGPGPSYEQYF TGCGCCAGCAGCTTGGGCCCCGGACCCTCCTACGAGCAGTACTTC
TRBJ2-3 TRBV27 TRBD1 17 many CASSPTRGPGLTDTQYF TGTGCCAGCAGTCCGACAAGGGGGCCGGGGCTTACAGATACGCAGTATTTT
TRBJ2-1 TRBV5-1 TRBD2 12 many CASSSPGLAQFF TGCGCCAGCAGCTCACCGGGACTAGCGCAGTTCTTC
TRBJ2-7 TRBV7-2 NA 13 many CASSLETTYEQYF TGTGCCAGCAGCTTAGAGACTACCTACGAGCAGTACTTC
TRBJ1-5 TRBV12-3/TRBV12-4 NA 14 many CASRKSAALYPQHF TGTGCCAGCAGGAAAAGCGCCGCCCTCTATCCCCAGCATTTT
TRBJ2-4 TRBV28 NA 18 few CASSWRAPPTIAKNIQYF TGTGCCAGCAGTTGGCGGGCACCTCCCACTATAGCCAAAAACATTCAGTACTTC
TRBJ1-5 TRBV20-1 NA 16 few CSARVRGAHSNQPQHF TGCAGTGCTAGAGTTAGGGGGGCCCATAGCAATCAGCCCCAGCATTTT
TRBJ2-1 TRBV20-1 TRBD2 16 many CSARDTRLAGYNEQFF TGCAGTGCTAGAGATACTCGACTAGCGGGGTACAATGAGCAGTTCTTC
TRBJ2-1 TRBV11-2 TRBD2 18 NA CASSLRSLGLAGANEQFF TGTGCCAGCAGCTTACGGAGTTTGGGACTAGCGGGAGCGAATGAGCAGTTCTTC
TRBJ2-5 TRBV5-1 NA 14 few CASSRILWEETQYF TGCGCCAGCAGTCGTATACTCTGGGAAGAGACCCAGTACTTC
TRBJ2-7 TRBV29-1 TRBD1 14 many CSVVLGTGGREQYF TGCAGCGTTGTCCTAGGGACAGGGGGCCGCGAGCAGTACTTC
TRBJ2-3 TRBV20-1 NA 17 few CSAYGASAGGGTDTQYF TGCAGTGCTTACGGGGCTTCGGCTGGAGGGGGCACAGATACGCAGTATTTT
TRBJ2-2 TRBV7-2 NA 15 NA CASSLGGPGHGELFF TGTGCCAGCAGCCTAGGAGGGCCGGGACACGGGGAGCTGTTTTTT
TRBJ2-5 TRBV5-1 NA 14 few CASSPRRTEETQYF TGCGCCAGCAGCCCCCGGAGGACAGAAGAGACCCAGTACTTC
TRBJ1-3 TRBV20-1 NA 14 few CSAAGHIGGNTIYF TGCAGTGCTGCGGGACATATCGGTGGAAACACCATATATTTT
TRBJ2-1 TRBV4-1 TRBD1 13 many CASSQDSGQRQFF TGCGCCAGCAGCCAAGATTCGGGACAGAGGCAGTTCTTC
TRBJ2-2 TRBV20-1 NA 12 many CSATQGTGELFF TGCAGTGCTACACAGGGCACCGGGGAGCTGTTTTTT
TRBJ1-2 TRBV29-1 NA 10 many CSVERDGYTF TGCAGCGTTGAAAGGGATGGCTACACCTTC
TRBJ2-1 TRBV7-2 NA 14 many CASSERRGAEEQFF TGTGCCAGCAGCGAAAGGAGGGGGGCGGAAGAGCAGTTCTTC
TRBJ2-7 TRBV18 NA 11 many CASSARVQQYF TGTGCCAGCTCAGCCCGGGTCCAGCAGTACTTC
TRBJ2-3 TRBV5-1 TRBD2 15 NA CASSLHAGGADTQYF TGCGCCAGCAGCTTACATGCGGGAGGGGCAGATACGCAGTATTTT
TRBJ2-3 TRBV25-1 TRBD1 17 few CASSVPEDREIADTQYF TGTGCCAGCAGTGTCCCGGAGGACAGGGAGATCGCAGATACGCAGTATTTT
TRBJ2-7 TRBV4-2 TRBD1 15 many CASSQARDSFYEQYF TGTGCCAGCAGCCAAGCCAGGGACAGTTTTTACGAGCAGTACTTC
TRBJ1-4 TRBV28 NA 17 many CASSLEPGLAERGKLFF TGTGCCAGCAGTTTGGAACCTGGATTGGCGGAAAGAGGAAAACTGTTTTTT
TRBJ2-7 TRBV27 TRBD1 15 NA CASRLAGTGGYEQYF TGTGCCAGCAGGTTGGCTGGGACAGGGGGCTACGAGCAGTACTTC
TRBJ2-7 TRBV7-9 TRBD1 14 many CASSPIQGMHEQYF TGTGCCAGCAGCCCAATACAGGGGATGCACGAGCAGTACTTC
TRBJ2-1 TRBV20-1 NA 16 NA CSAKSPPGHQVNEQFF TGCAGTGCCAAAAGCCCACCGGGACATCAGGTCAATGAGCAGTTCTTC
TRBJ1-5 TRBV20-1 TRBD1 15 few CSARSRQGKDQPQHF TGCAGTGCTAGATCCCGACAGGGAAAGGATCAGCCCCAGCATTTT
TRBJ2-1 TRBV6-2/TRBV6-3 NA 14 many CASSYTRGGNEQFF TGTGCCAGCAGTTACACCAGGGGCGGCAATGAGCAGTTCTTC
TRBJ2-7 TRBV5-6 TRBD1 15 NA CASSFAGTGSSEQYF TGTGCCAGCAGCTTCGCCGGGACAGGGTCGAGTGAGCAGTACTTC
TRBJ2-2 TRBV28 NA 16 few CASSRGWSGDTGELFF TGTGCCAGCAGCCGTGGGTGGTCGGGGGATACCGGGGAGCTGTTTTTT
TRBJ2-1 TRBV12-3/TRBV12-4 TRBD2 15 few CASRLAGGPYNEQFF TGTGCCAGCAGGTTAGCGGGAGGTCCCTACAATGAGCAGTTCTTC
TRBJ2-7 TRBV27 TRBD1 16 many CASSLGQGLGSYEQYF TGTGCCAGCAGTTTGGGACAGGGGTTGGGGTCCTACGAGCAGTACTTC
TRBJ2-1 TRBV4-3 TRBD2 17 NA CASSPRLAGEVYNEQFF TGCGCCAGCAGCCCGCGACTAGCGGGAGAGGTCTACAATGAGCAGTTCTTC
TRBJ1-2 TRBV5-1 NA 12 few CASSSRRDGDTF TGCGCCAGCAGCTCTAGGAGAGATGGCGACACCTTC
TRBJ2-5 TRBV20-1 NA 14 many CSANKGVYQETQYF TGCAGTGCAAACAAGGGAGTGTACCAAGAGACCCAGTACTTC
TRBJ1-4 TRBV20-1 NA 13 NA CSAGLGAKEKLFF TGCAGTGCTGGGTTGGGGGCGAAGGAAAAACTGTTTTTT
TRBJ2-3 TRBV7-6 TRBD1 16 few CASSPHRGLRIDTQYF TGTGCCAGCAGCCCTCACAGGGGGCTGAGGATAGATACGCAGTATTTT
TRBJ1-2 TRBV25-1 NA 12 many CASSEHNYGYTF TGTGCCAGCAGTGAGCACAACTATGGCTACACCTTC
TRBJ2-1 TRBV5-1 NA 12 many CASSLEGYEQFF TGCGCCAGCAGCTTGGAGGGATATGAGCAGTTCTTC
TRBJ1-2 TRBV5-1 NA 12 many CASSLSGWGYTF TGCGCCAGCAGCTTGTCAGGTTGGGGCTACACCTTC
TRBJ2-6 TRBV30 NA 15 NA CAWSRWESGANVLTF TGTGCCTGGAGTCGATGGGAGTCTGGGGCCAACGTCCTGACTTTC
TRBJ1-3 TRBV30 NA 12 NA CAQTYSGNTIYF TGTGCCCAAACATACTCTGGAAACACCATATATTTT
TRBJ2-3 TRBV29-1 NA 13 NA CSVGTISTDTQYF TGCAGCGTTGGTACCATTAGCACAGATACGCAGTATTTT